These 23 T cell receptor beta chains came from one sample sequenced in a study of blood T cells in healthy people across ages. Through a sample-barcoded 5' primer and a J-beta primer mix, a second PCR was run for 7 to 11 cycles. Via MiXCR, TCRdb re-called the 5' RACE reads, giving one row per CDR3 protein. The sample shows some 900,000 distinct CDR3 sequences, around 46% of them seen only once. The sequencing sample was made of blood. The receptors shown here come from a young man in good health.

The chain employs TRBV7-9 and TRBJ1-5; TRBD1 agrees at 7 bases. This CDR3 has 15 amino acids. Unmatched junction bases numbered 6, after V lost 3 bases and J lost 4 bases. In germline, CDR1 is SEHNR, CDR2 FQNEAQ (reference sequence). CDR3 bases: TGTGCCAGCAGCTTCGGAGGGGGCCCGAATCAGCCCCAGCATTTT. It yields the protein CASSFGGGPNQPQHF.

This clonotype was counted only a few times. The chain recombines TRBV6-2 or TRBV6-3 with TRBJ2-2, with 8 positions matching TRBD2. CDR1 and CDR2 from the germline V gene are MNHEY and SVGEGT. With 5 bases clipped from V and 0 bases from J, the junction kept 8 bases outside the gene matches. This CDR3 region has 17 residues. This CDR3 is CASSLVSGGANTGELFF. In DNA form, the CDR3 reads TGTGCCAGCAGTCTCGTATCCGGGGGGGCGAACACCGGGGAGCTGTTTTTT.

This clonotype was seen at least ten times. The chain employs TRBV24-1 and TRBJ1-4; 9 bases fit TRBD1. V lost 4 bases to trimming and J lost 0 bases; unmatched junction nucleotides: 8. The germline CDR1 and CDR2 sequences are KGHDR and SFDVKD. This CDR3 spans 18 amino acids. CDR3 bases: TGTGCCACCAGTGAAGGACAGGGGCCCGTTGCAACTAATGAAAAACTGTTTTTT. It translates to CATSEGQGPVATNEKLFF.

The rearrangement joins TRBV7-2 to TRBJ1-5; the D gene is possibly TRBD1 (5 bases). The V end was cut by 5 bases, the J end by 6 bases, with 17 bases between. Germline V gene sequence: CDR1 SGHTA, CDR2 FQGNSA. This CDR3 is built from 15 residues. The CDR3 reads CASSPAWGVGQPQHF. CDR3 sequence (DNA): TGTGCCAGCAGCCCGGCATGGGGGGTAGGTCAGCCCCAGCATTTT.

V gene TRBV28 combines with J gene TRBJ1-4; 7 bases align to TRBD1. With V trimmed by 5 bases and J by 0 bases, 6 bases remained unmatched. In germline, CDR1 is MDHEN, CDR2 SYDVKM. The CDR3 length is 16 residues. CDR3 bases: TGTGCCAGCAGTGGTCCCGGGACAGCAACTAATGAAAAACTGTTTTTT. It specifies CASSGPGTATNEKLFF. Full variable domain (missing parts from reference TRBV28 and TRBJ1-4): DVKVTQSSRYLVKRTGEKVFLECVQDMDHENMFWYRQDPGLGLRLIYFSYDVKMKEKGDIPEGYSVSREKKERFSLILESASTNQTSMYLCASSGPGTATNEKLFFGSGTQLSVL.

This clonotype came up many times. The chain uses TRBV12-3 or TRBV12-4 and TRBJ2-3; weak D call: TRBD1 (6 bases). CDR3 length equals 15 residues. V was pared by 6 bases and J by 2 bases, with 15 bases between. The CDR3 DNA sequence: TGTGCCAGCAGCGAGACGAGGGGGTTCACAGATACGCAGTATTTT. This gives the protein CASSETRGFTDTQYF.

The chain combines TRBV7-2 with TRBJ2-4; 11 positions agree with TRBD1. CDR3 size: 15 residues. The V gene end was trimmed by 3 bases and the J gene end by 9 bases; junction bases not matched to a gene: 7. Germline CDR1 and CDR2: SGHTA and FQGNSA. CDR3: CASSLMDRGLGIQYF. CDR3 bases: TGTGCCAGCAGCTTGATGGACAGGGGGCTGGGCATTCAGTACTTC.

CDR3 in DNA: TGTGCCAGCTCACCACCGACCGGAAAGAACACCGGGGAGCTGTTTTTT. Its protein is CASSPPTGKNTGELFF. The chain couples TRBV18 to TRBJ2-2; D is unclear. Germline values: CDR1 KGHSH, CDR2 LQKENI. The CDR3 sequence is 16 residues long. V lost 0 bases and J 1 base, leaving 9 bases between the germline ends.

This clonotype was observed a handful of times. The rearrangement links TRBV4-3 to TRBJ2-7; 9 bases agree with TRBD2. V lost 4 bases to trimming and J lost 5 bases; unmatched junction nucleotides: 9. Germline values: CDR1 LGHNA, CDR2 YSLEER. This CDR3 has 15 residues. This CDR3 reads CASSPEEAGGNEQYF. CDR3 bases: TGCGCCAGCAGCCCGGAGGAAGCGGGGGGCAACGAGCAGTACTTC.

This rearrangement joins TRBV5-5 to TRBJ2-2; D remains ambiguous. The germline V and J ends were trimmed by 0 bases and 4 bases, with 16 bases remaining between them. Germline assignment: CDR1 SGHKS and CDR2 YYEKEE (reference sequence). This CDR3 region has 17 residues. The CDR3 nucleotides read TGTGCCAGCAGCTTGGGGTCCGGAGCCCCGGGCACCGGGGAGCTGTTTTTT. It is translated as CASSLGSGAPGTGELFF. Full variable domain (rest looked up from reference TRBV5-5 and TRBJ2-2): DAGVTQSPTHLIKTRGQQVTLRCSPISGHKSVSWYQQVLGQGPQFIFQYYEKEERGRGNFPDRFSARQFPNYSSELNVNALLLGDSALYLCASSLGSGAPGTGELFFGEGSRLTVL.

Here the CDR3 reads CASSSGGVYNEQYF. CDR3 in DNA: TGTGCCAGCAGTAGCGGGGGGGTCTACAATGAGCAGTACTTC. V gene TRBV4-2 combines with J gene TRBJ2-5; the match to TRBD2 covers 11 bases. CDR1 and CDR2 (germline): LGHNA, YNFKEQ. This CDR3 comprises 14 residues. The V segment lost 6 bases and the J segment 11 bases; nucleotides outside the gene matches: 11.

This chain links TRBV30 with TRBJ2-5; the D is unclear. The J call could be wrong; TRBJ2-7 is a better fit for the DNA end. CDR1 GTSNPN and CDR2 SVGIG come from the germline V gene (reference sequence). The CDR3 length is 13 residues. The CDR3 DNA sequence: TGTGCCTGGAGTCGGTCCCAGATCTACGAGCAGTACTTC. The encoded protein is CAWSRSQIYEQYF.

This clonotype has more than one count but fewer than ten. The rearrangement links TRBV12-3 or TRBV12-4 to TRBJ2-3; perhaps TRBD1 as D (6 bases). Trimming took 0 bases from V and 2 from J, leaving 15 bases between them. The CDR3 totals 17 residues. CDR3 nucleotide sequence: TGTGCCAGCAGTTTAGCGGGGGCCTCCTATCTCACAGATACGCAGTATTTT. This gives the protein CASSLAGASYLTDTQYF.

This clonotype has just a few counts. The chain combines TRBV5-1 with TRBJ2-7; TRBD2 is a possible D gene (5 bases). The CDR3 length is 14 residues. Trimming took off 6 bases at V and 0 bases at J, with 13 bases between the two ends. The germline V gene has CDR1 SGHRS and CDR2 YFSETQ. CDR3 residues: CASTSEGNSYEQYF. The CDR3 region has the DNA TGCGCCAGCACTAGTGAGGGCAACTCCTACGAGCAGTACTTC.

The chain carries TRBV16 and TRBJ2-1; 8 bases align to TRBD2. The CDR3 covers 16 residues. Per the germline V gene, CDR1 is KGHSY and CDR2 is FQNENV. The ends lost 4 bases at V and 7 bases at J; junction bases unmatched: 12. The CDR3 sequence: CASSLDGGALLNEQFF. The CDR3 region has the DNA TGTGCCAGCAGCCTTGACGGGGGGGCCTTATTGAATGAGCAGTTCTTC. Full variable domain (missing parts from reference TRBV16 and TRBJ2-1): GEEVAQTPKHLVRGEGQKAKLYCAPIKGHSYVFWYQQVLKNEFKFLISFQNENVFDETGMPKERFSAKCLPNSPCSLEIQATKLEDSAVYFCASSLDGGALLNEQFFGPGTRLTVL.

This chain uses TRBV10-3 with TRBJ2-3; D perhaps matches TRBD2 (6 bases). Germline CDR1 is ENHRY and CDR2 is SYGVKD. The CDR3 loop spans 15 amino acids. Trimming left V 2 bases short and J 1 base short, with 10 bases between. The CDR3 loop reads CAISERGGRTDTQYF. The CDR3 DNA sequence: TGTGCCATCAGTGAGAGGGGAGGCCGCACAGATACGCAGTATTTT.

J is TRBJ2-2 and V is TRBV6-2 or TRBV6-3; D call uncertain. Germline loops: CDR1 MNHEY, CDR2 SVGEGT. The CDR3 consists of 12 residues. V was shortened by 6 bases and J by 8 bases, with 10 bases between the two germline ends. CDR3 in amino acids: CASRPPQGELFF. Here the CDR3 DNA reads TGTGCCAGCAGACCCCCCCAAGGGGAGCTGTTTTTT.

This clonotype has only a few counts. V gene TRBV14 combines with J gene TRBJ2-1; 9 nucleotides match TRBD2. The CDR3 extends over 18 amino acids. Germline CDR1 and CDR2: SGHDN and FVKESK. Germline trimming cut 0 bases from V and 4 bases from J; bases unmatched to any gene: 10. CDR3 loop: CASSQEGWRGGPYNEQFF. CDR3 DNA sequence: TGTGCCAGCAGCCAAGAAGGGTGGCGGGGGGGTCCTTACAATGAGCAGTTCTTC.

V is TRBV7-8 and J is TRBJ2-7, with D hard to call. Matching the DNA end better, TRBJ2-5 makes the J call doubtful. Germline CDR1 is SGHVS and CDR2 is FQNEAQ. CDR3 size: 15 residues. CDR3: CASSLARLNRETQYF. The CDR3 DNA follows: TGTGCCAGCAGCTTAGCGCGGCTGAATCGAGAGACCCAGTACTTC.

CDR3 sequence: CASSQVRDSPYEQYF. CDR3 in DNA: TGTGCCAGCAGCCAAGTTCGGGACAGCCCCTACGAGCAGTACTTC. V is TRBV4-2 and J is TRBJ2-7, with 7 bases identical to TRBD1. This CDR3 contains 15 residues. V shed 1 base and J 2 bases; nucleotides not matched to a gene: 5. CDR1 and CDR2 (germline): LGHNA, YNFKEQ.

The chain uses TRBV7-2 and TRBJ2-7, with D tentatively TRBD2 (5 bases). CDR3 size: 15 residues. V dropped 5 bases and J dropped 2 bases, with 16 bases sitting between them. Germline CDR1 reads SGHTA; CDR2 reads FQGNSA. CDR3 residues: CASSLLDGITYEQYF. The CDR3 DNA sequence: TGTGCCAGCAGCCTCCTCGACGGGATTACCTACGAGCAGTACTTC.

This clonotype appeared a few times. This chain connects TRBV6-4 to TRBJ2-1; 8 bases map to TRBD1. CDR1 and CDR2 from the germline V gene are MRHNA and SNTAGT. J lost 3 bases, V lost 0 bases, and 1 base had no gene match. The length of the CDR3 is 15 residues. This CDR3 reads CASSDSGQDYNEQFF. CDR3 DNA sequence: TGTGCCAGCAGTGACTCGGGACAGGACTACAATGAGCAGTTCTTC.

Remarks on this clonotype: The junction departs from the called germline gene at one end, perhaps through a read error. This chain links TRBV6-1 with TRBJ2-1; 8 nucleotides align to TRBD1. CDR3 length: 16 residues. Germline CDR1 is MNHNS and CDR2 is SASEGT. CDR3 loop: CASSERGTGSYSEQFF. The CDR3 DNA sequence: TGTGCCAGCAGTGAACGCGGGACAGGCTCCTACAGTGAGCAGTTCTTC.